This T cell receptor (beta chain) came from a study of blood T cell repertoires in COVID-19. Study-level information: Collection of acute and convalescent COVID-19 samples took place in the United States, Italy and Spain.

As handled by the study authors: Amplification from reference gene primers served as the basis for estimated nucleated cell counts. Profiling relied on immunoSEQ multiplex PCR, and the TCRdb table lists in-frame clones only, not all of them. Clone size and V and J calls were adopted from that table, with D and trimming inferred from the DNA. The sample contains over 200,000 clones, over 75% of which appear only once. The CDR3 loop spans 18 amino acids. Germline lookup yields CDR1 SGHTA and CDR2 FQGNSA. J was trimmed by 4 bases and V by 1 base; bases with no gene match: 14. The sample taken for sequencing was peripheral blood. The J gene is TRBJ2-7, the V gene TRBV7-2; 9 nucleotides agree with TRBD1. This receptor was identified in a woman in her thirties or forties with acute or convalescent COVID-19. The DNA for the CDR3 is TGTGCCAGCAGCTTAGGGGGCGCCGGGACAGGGAAGTTGTACGAGCAGTACGTC. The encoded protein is CASSLGGAGTGKLYEQYV.